This entry lists 8 T cell receptor beta chains sequenced from one sample in a study of control samples from healthy donors and cancer patients. Clones were read by immunoSEQ multiplex PCR, and TCRdb kept only the in-frame ones, dropping some. The data hold over 70,000 clones, with around 90% observed a single time. Sequenced sample: PBMCs. The receptor set was obtained from a woman aged 45-59 years with colorectal cancer.

This chain links TRBV7-8 with TRBJ1-5; possibly TRBD1 for D (5 bases). The CDR3 sequence is 14 residues long. Germline loops: CDR1 SGHVS, CDR2 FQNEAQ. V was trimmed by 5 bases and J by 7 bases, leaving 15 bases between them. CDR3 protein: CASSLRQGEQPQHF. CDR3 DNA: TGTGCCAGCAGCCTACGGCAGGGTGAACAGCCCCAGCATTTT.

The gene calls are TRBV6-2 or TRBV6-3 and TRBJ1-6, with 8 bases fitting TRBD1. Per germline, CDR1 MNHEY and CDR2 SVGEGT. V dropped 4 bases and J dropped 10; count of bases not matched to a gene: 3. The CDR3 runs 13 residues. CDR3 sequence (DNA): TGTGCCAGCAGTTTACAGGGGGACTCACCCCTCCACTTT. As protein: CASSLQGDSPLHF.

The chain recombines TRBV7-2 with TRBJ1-6; 9 bases align to TRBD1. The CDR3 spans 14 residues. CDR1 is SGHTA, CDR2 FQGNSA, per germline. V was pared by 5 bases and J by 8 bases, with 4 bases of the junction left unmatched. CDR3 amino acids: CASSPDRGYSPLHF. CDR3 sequence (DNA): TGTGCCAGCAGCCCAGACAGGGGGTATTCACCCCTCCACTTT.

This sequence joins TRBV30 and TRBJ1-6; 7 nucleotides match TRBD1. Germline V gene sequence: CDR1 GTSNPN, CDR2 SVGIG (reference sequence). The CDR3 is made up of 15 amino acids. The ends lost 0 bases at V and 10 bases at J; junction bases unmatched: 9. The CDR3 protein is CAWSVLGTVGSPLHF. The CDR3 DNA reads as TGTGCCTGGAGTGTACTCGGGACAGTGGGATCACCCCTCCACTTT.

V usage is TRBV7-9 and J usage is TRBJ1-2; the match to TRBD1 covers 8 bases. The CDR3 totals 15 residues. After removal of 4 bases from V and 5 bases from J, the junction contained 9 bases not matched to a gene. Germline CDR1 is SEHNR and CDR2 is FQNEAQ (reference sequence). CDR3 coding DNA: TGTGCCAGCAGCTCTGCAGGGGGCGAGGGGTATGGCTACACCTTC. Its protein product is CASSSAGGEGYGYTF.

The rearrangement links TRBV20-1 to TRBJ2-3, with 7 bases aligning to TRBD1. V lost 3 bases, J lost 5 bases, and 8 bases stayed unmatched. From germline, CDR1 is DFQATT and CDR2 SNEGSKA (reference sequence). There are 14 residues in the CDR3. The CDR3 nucleotides are TGCAGTGCTAGTACAGGGGACCCAGTAGATACGCAGTATTTT. As protein: CSASTGDPVDTQYF.

This sequence joins TRBV25-1 and TRBJ1-5; no clear D. The CDR3 runs 15 residues. Germline CDR1 reads MGHDK; CDR2 reads SYGVNS. Trimming removed 5 bases from V and 0 bases from J, with 11 bases in between. CDR3 nucleotide sequence: TGTGCCAGCAGTTCTGGTCATCATAGCAATCAGCCCCAGCATTTT. It codes for CASSSGHHSNQPQHF.

The chain links TRBV6-2 or TRBV6-3 to TRBJ2-4; 7 positions match TRBD2. Germline V CDR1 and CDR2: MNHEY, SVGEGT. There are 16 residues in the CDR3. The J segment lost 0 bases and the V segment lost 6 bases, leaving 8 bases of the junction unmatched. The CDR3 DNA is TGTGCCAGCAGCTTATGGGGGGGAATAGCCAAAAACATTCAGTACTTC. Protein: CASSLWGGIAKNIQYF.